Below, one T cell receptor (beta chain) is given with its context. The CDR3 length is 15 residues. The germline gives CDR1 SGDLS, CDR2 YYNGEE. V was trimmed by 2 bases and J by 2 bases, leaving 11 bases between them. The entry originates in a study of blood T cell repertoires in COVID-19. About the research overall: Italy, Spain and the United States were the sources of the convalescent and acute COVID-19 samples.

As originally analysed: Estimated nucleated cell counts came from reference gene primer amplification. The repertoire was sequenced with immunoSEQ multiplex PCR; TCRdb's copy has only in-frame clones and lacks some. Clone size and V and J calls were adopted from that table, with D and trimming inferred from the DNA. There are hundreds of thousands of clones in the sample; 70% to 90% occur only once, and roughly 3% lies in the top ten. The chain carries TRBV9 and TRBJ2-1, with a weak D call TRBD2 (6 bases). This sequence originates from a young man with active or convalescent COVID-19. Sequenced sample: peripheral blood. DNA of the CDR3: TGTGCCAGCAGCGTTCTAGGAGGGGCCTACAATGAGCAGTTCTTC. Amino acid sequence: CASSVLGGAYNEQFF.